The 22 T cell receptor beta chains presented below share a single source sample, sequenced in a study of T cell repertoires in cytomegalovirus infection. Via MiXCR, TCRdb re-called the reads, giving one row per CDR3 protein. This sample yields about 920,000 distinct CDR3 sequences, of which about 33% are seen a single time; around 15% belongs to the top ten. What these receptors recognize is not known. The sample here was cultured CD8+ T cells from PBMCs, taken from culture after CMV antigen stimulation. These receptors all come from a human donor in good health (CMV status not recorded). Some clones in this sample may be carry-over from other donors' samples.

The chain links TRBV2 to TRBJ2-5, with D unclear. The germline CDR1 and CDR2 sequences are SNHLY and FYNNEI. Trimming cost V 4 bases and J 1 base, with 10 bases left between them. The CDR3 contains 14 residues. This CDR3 is CASSVRRLQETQYF. Written as DNA, the CDR3 is TGTGCCAGCAGTGTGAGGCGGCTCCAAGAGACCCAGTACTTC. Combining the CDR3 with reference TRBV2 and TRBJ2-5 gives the whole variable domain EPEVTQTPSHQVTQMGQEVILRCVPISNHLYFYWYRQILGQKVEFLVSFYNNEISEKSEIFDDQFSVERPDGSNFTLKIRSTKLEDSAMYFCASSVRRLQETQYFGPGTRLLVL.

This chain joins TRBV28 and TRBJ1-2; D is uncertain. Trimming took 3 bases from V and 4 from J, leaving 15 bases between them. CDR1 is MDHEN and CDR2 is SYDVKM in the germline V gene. This CDR3 has 15 residues. Here the CDR3 reads CASSFTPLSGYGYTF. In DNA, the CDR3 is TGTGCCAGCAGTTTCACCCCCTTAAGTGGCTATGGCTACACCTTC.

This chain uses TRBV7-9 with TRBJ1-1, with TRBD1 matching 7 bases. The CDR3 loop spans 14 amino acids. The J segment lost 6 bases and the V segment lost 5 bases, leaving 9 bases of the junction unmatched. The V gene's germline CDR1 is SEHNR and CDR2 FQNEAQ (reference sequence). CDR3 protein: CASSLRGTDPEAFF. The CDR3 nucleotides are TGTGCCAGCAGCCTGAGAGGGACAGACCCTGAAGCTTTCTTT.

This rearrangement joins TRBV4-2 to TRBJ2-3; unclear D gene. This CDR3 contains 16 residues. Trimming stripped 0 bases from V and 6 bases from J, with 16 bases between. Germline V CDR1 and CDR2: LGHNA, YNFKEQ. CDR3 nucleotides: TGTGCCAGCAGCCAAGAACTGGCCCTGCTTCTTGATACGCAGTATTTT. As protein: CASSQELALLLDTQYF.

This clonotype was detected a few times. V usage is TRBV2 and J usage is TRBJ2-5, with 11 bases aligning to TRBD2. This CDR3 has 16 amino acids. The germline gives CDR1 SNHLY, CDR2 FYNNEI. V dropped 6 bases and J dropped 2; count of bases not matched to a gene: 8. Here the CDR3 DNA reads TGTGCCAGCAGCTTTACTAGCGGGGGAGATCAAGAGACCCAGTACTTC. This sequence encodes CASSFTSGGDQETQYF. The full variable domain, in which reference TRBV2 and TRBJ2-5 provide the parts outside the CDR3, is EPEVTQTPSHQVTQMGQEVILRCVPISNHLYFYWYRQILGQKVEFLVSFYNNEISEKSEIFDDQFSVERPDGSNFTLKIRSTKLEDSAMYFCASSFTSGGDQETQYFGPGTRLLVL.

The chain couples TRBV20-1 to TRBJ1-5; D not resolved. The CDR3 consists of 15 residues. Germline CDR1 reads DFQATT; CDR2 reads SNEGSKA (reference sequence). The germline V and J ends were trimmed by 0 bases and 4 bases, with 13 bases remaining between them. In DNA form, the CDR3 reads TGCAGTGCTAGAGACCTGGACGGCTGGAATCAGCCCCAGCATTTT. Protein product: CSARDLDGWNQPQHF.

V and J are TRBV10-3 and TRBJ1-2; unclear D gene. Germline lookup yields CDR1 ENHRY and CDR2 SYGVKD. This CDR3 region has 16 residues. Trimming took off 3 bases at V and 3 bases at J, with 17 bases between the two ends. The DNA of the CDR3 is TGTGCCATCAGTGATGGGTACCGGGAGGTGGACTATGGCTACACCTTC. Its protein is CAISDGYREVDYGYTF.

This sequence joins TRBV19 and TRBJ2-7; the D is unclear. The CDR3 runs 14 residues. Germline loops: CDR1 LNHDA, CDR2 SQIVND (reference sequence). The V end was cut by 4 bases, the J end by 3 bases, with 13 bases between. The CDR3 spells CASSTLTALYEQYF. Written as DNA, the CDR3 is TGTGCCAGTAGTACCTTAACAGCGCTCTACGAGCAGTACTTC. Complete variable domain (other parts from reference TRBV19 and TRBJ2-7): DGGITQSPKYLFRKEGQNVTLSCEQNLNHDAMYWYRQDPGQGLRLIYYSQIVNDFQKGDIAEGYSVSREKKESFPLTVTSAQKNPTAFYLCASSTLTALYEQYFGPGTRLTVT.

The chain has TRBV7-9 and TRBJ1-6; D is undetermined. Germline V CDR1 and CDR2: SEHNR, FQNEAQ (reference sequence). The CDR3 is 14 amino acids. V dropped 1 base and J dropped 8 bases, with 9 bases sitting between them. In DNA form, the CDR3 reads TGTGCCAGCAGCTTAGTGGACTGGCATTCACCCCTCCACTTT. It encodes CASSLVDWHSPLHF.

This clonotype appeared once. The junction departs from germline at one end; a sequencing error may be responsible. The genes are TRBV7-6 and TRBJ2-1; TRBD1 or TRBD2 may be the D gene (5 bases each). Germline V gene data show CDR1 as SGHVS and CDR2 as FNYEAQ. The CDR3 contains 11 residues. CDR3 in DNA: TGTGCCAGCAGCTTGGGGGATGAGCAGTCCTTC. This translates into CASSLGDEQSF. The full variable domain, in which reference TRBV7-6 and TRBJ2-1 provide the parts outside the CDR3, is GAGVSQSPRYKVTKRGQDVALRCDPISGHVSLYWYRQALGQGPEFLTYFNYEAQQDKSGLPNDRFSAERPEGSISTLTIQRTEQRDSAMYRCASSLGDEQSFGPGTRLTVL.

The V and J genes are TRBV9 and TRBJ1-6; no definite D call. V gave up 0 bases and J gave up 0 bases, with 4 bases separating them. Germline CDR1 is SGDLS and CDR2 is YYNGEE. This CDR3 comprises 15 residues. In DNA, the CDR3 is TGTGCCAGCAGCGTAGGAGGCTCCTATAATTCACCCCTCCACTTT. This translates into CASSVGGSYNSPLHF.

This clonotype has just a few counts. The V and J genes are TRBV19 and TRBJ1-5; possibly TRBD1 for D (5 bases). Germline V gene data show CDR1 as LNHDA and CDR2 as SQIVND (reference sequence). The CDR3 spans 16 residues. V was pared by 6 bases and J by 7 bases, with 22 bases between. CDR3 region: CASRNQRDAHPQPQHF. As DNA, the CDR3 is TGTGCCAGTAGAAATCAGCGGGACGCCCATCCGCAGCCCCAGCATTTT.

This chain links TRBV2 with TRBJ2-1; D is undetermined. There are 15 residues in the CDR3. Germline V CDR1 and CDR2: SNHLY, FYNNEI. V lost 6 bases, J lost 2 bases, and 14 bases lay in between. This CDR3 is CASRDGWRPYNEQFF. The CDR3, as DNA: TGTGCCAGCAGGGATGGGTGGCGGCCCTACAATGAGCAGTTCTTC.

This clonotype has a handful of counts. This rearrangement joins TRBV28 to TRBJ1-1; no clear D gene. CDR3 size: 13 residues. V was shortened by 2 bases and J by 5 bases, with 9 bases between the two germline ends. CDR1 is MDHEN and CDR2 is SYDVKM in the germline V gene. The CDR3 DNA is TGTGCCAGCAGTTTAAGGAGGCGGACTGAAGCTTTCTTT. Translating gives CASSLRRRTEAFF.

This clonotype was picked up many times. The chain recombines TRBV29-1 with TRBJ1-1; D call uncertain. Germline-derived CDR1 and CDR2 are SQVTM and ANQGSEA. The V and J ends lost 6 bases and 0 bases respectively, with 11 bases between them. The CDR3 consists of 13 residues. The CDR3 loop reads CSVLAALNTEAFF. DNA for the CDR3: TGCAGCGTCCTGGCGGCCCTGAACACTGAAGCTTTCTTT.

CDR3 loop: CASSQDGTGGWQPQHF. The CDR3 nucleotides are TGCGCCAGCAGCCAAGATGGGACAGGGGGCTGGCAGCCCCAGCATTTT. The genes are TRBV4-1 and TRBJ1-5; 12 bases fit TRBD1. Germline assignment: CDR1 MGHRA and CDR2 YSYEKL. J was trimmed by 7 bases and V by 0 bases; bases with no gene match: 4. The CDR3 has 16 residues.

The rearrangement uses TRBV12-3 or TRBV12-4 and TRBJ2-1; D is possibly TRBD1 or TRBD2 (5 bases each). This CDR3 has 15 residues. The V end was cut by 5 bases, the J end by 3 bases, with 14 bases between. The CDR3 sequence is CASSRDRKNYNEQFF. In DNA form, the CDR3 reads TGTGCCAGCAGTAGGGACCGAAAGAACTACAATGAGCAGTTCTTC.

This clonotype was counted a few times. The chain carries TRBV12-5 and TRBJ2-2, with 12 positions matching TRBD2. The trim removed 5 bases at V and 5 bases at J, leaving 6 bases unmatched. CDR1 LGHNT and CDR2 FRNRAP come from the germline V gene. CDR3 length: 16 amino acids. The CDR3 sequence is CASGIPSGGATGELFF. CDR3 in DNA: TGTGCTAGTGGTATCCCTAGCGGGGGGGCGACCGGGGAGCTGTTTTTT.

About this clonotype: One end of the junction fails to match germline, which may point to a read error. The gene calls are TRBV28 and TRBJ2-5; TRBD2 matches 11 bases. This CDR3 spans 16 amino acids. Germline V gene data show CDR1 as MDHEN and CDR2 as SYDVKM. Here the CDR3 reads CARSLRLAGGKETQYF. DNA for the CDR3: TGTGCCCGCAGTTTACGTTTAGCGGGGGGGAAGGAGACCCAGTACTTC.

Turning to this clonotype: A much larger clone is a single base away; this may be a read error. This chain links TRBV4-1 with TRBJ1-2; 10 bases agree with TRBD1. Germline CDR1 and CDR2: MGHRA and YSYEKL. This CDR3 has 14 amino acids. The CDR3 coding sequence is TGCGTCAGCAGCCCTGGACAGGGGGGAGATGGCTACACCTTC. As protein: CVSSPGQGGDGYTF.

This clonotype has only a few counts. In nucleotides, the CDR3 is TGTGCCAGCAGTTCTCCGTTGGGACAGGGGACCGGGGAGCTGTTTTTT. Translating gives CASSSPLGQGTGELFF. The gene calls are TRBV6-6 and TRBJ2-2; 10 bases are shared with TRBD1. Germline CDR1 is MNHNY and CDR2 is SVGAGI (reference sequence). The CDR3 runs 16 residues. V shed 4 bases, J shed 5 bases, and the junction held 7 bases outside the gene matches.

The table lists this clonotype with a count of one. V gene TRBV19 combines with J gene TRBJ1-1; 9 bases align to TRBD1. Germline V gene lookup returns CDR1 LNHDA and CDR2 SQIVND (reference sequence). V dropped 3 bases and J dropped 4; count of bases not matched to a gene: 6. CDR3 size: 15 residues. The CDR3 sequence is CASSMAGTGLTEAFF. In DNA, the CDR3 is TGTGCCAGTAGTATGGCCGGGACAGGGCTCACTGAAGCTTTCTTT.